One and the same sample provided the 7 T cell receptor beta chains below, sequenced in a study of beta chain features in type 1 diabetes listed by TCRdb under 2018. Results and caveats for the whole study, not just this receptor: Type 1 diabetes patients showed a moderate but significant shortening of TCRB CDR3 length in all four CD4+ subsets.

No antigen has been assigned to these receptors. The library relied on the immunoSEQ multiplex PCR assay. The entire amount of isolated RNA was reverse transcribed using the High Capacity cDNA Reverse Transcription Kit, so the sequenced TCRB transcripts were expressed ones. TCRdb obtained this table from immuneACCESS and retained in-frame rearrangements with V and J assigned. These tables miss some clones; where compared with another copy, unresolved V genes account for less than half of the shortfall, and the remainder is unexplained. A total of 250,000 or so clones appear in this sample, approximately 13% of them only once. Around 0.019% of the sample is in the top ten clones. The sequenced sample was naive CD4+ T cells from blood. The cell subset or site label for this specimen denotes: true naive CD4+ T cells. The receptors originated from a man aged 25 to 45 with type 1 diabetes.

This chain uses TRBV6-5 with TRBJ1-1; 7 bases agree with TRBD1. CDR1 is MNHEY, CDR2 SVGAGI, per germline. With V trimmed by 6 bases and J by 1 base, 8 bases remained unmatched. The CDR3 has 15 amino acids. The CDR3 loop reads CASRDVTGANTEAFF. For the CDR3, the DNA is TGTGCCAGCAGGGACGTTACAGGGGCGAACACTGAAGCTTTCTTT.

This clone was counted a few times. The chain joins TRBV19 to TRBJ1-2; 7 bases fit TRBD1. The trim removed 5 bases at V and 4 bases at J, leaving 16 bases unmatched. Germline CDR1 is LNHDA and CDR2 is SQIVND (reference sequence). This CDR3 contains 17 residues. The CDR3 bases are TGTGCCAGTAGTCTCGGGGGGGGACAGTATGATCGCTATGGCTACACCTTC. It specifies CASSLGGGQYDRYGYTF.

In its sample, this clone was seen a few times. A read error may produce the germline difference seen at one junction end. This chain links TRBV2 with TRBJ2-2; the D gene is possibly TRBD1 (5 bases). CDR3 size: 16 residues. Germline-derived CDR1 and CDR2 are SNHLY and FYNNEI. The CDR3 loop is CASSYRQIANAGELFF. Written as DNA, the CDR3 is TGTGCCAGCAGTTACCGACAGATCGCGAACGCCGGGGAGCTGTTTTTT.

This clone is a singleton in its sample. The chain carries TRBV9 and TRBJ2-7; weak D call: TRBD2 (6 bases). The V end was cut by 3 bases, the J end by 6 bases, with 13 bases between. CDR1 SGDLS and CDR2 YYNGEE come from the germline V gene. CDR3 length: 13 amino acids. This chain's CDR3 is CASSAGTPREQYF. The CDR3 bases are TGTGCCAGCAGCGCCGGGACTCCCCGCGAGCAGTACTTC.

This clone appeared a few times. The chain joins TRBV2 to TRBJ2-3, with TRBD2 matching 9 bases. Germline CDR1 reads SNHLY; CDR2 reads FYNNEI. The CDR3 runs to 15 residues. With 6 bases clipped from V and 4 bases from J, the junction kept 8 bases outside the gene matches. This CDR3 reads CASSRAGGLSDTQYF. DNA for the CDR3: TGTGCCAGCAGCCGAGCGGGGGGCTTGTCAGATACGCAGTATTTT. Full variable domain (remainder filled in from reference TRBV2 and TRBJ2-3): EPEVTQTPSHQVTQMGQEVILRCVPISNHLYFYWYRQILGQKVEFLVSFYNNEISEKSEIFDDQFSVERPDGSNFTLKIRSTKLEDSAMYFCASSRAGGLSDTQYFGPGTRLTVL.

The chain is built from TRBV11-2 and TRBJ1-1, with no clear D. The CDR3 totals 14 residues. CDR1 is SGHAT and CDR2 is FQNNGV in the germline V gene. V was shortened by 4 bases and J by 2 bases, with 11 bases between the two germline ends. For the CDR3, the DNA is TGTGCCAGCAGCTCGTCAGGAACTAACACTGAAGCTTTCTTT. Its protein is CASSSSGTNTEAFF.

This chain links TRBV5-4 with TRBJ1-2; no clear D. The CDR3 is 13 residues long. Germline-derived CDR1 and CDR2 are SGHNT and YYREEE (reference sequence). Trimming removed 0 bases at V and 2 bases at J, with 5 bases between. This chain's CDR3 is CASSLDWNYGYTF. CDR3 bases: TGTGCCAGCAGCTTGGACTGGAACTATGGCTACACCTTC. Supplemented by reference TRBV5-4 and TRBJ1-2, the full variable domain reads ETGVTQSPTHLIKTRGQQVTLRCSSQSGHNTVSWYQQALGQGPQFIFQYYREEENGRGNFPPRFSGLQFPNYSSELNVNALELDDSALYLCASSLDWNYGYTFGSGTRLTVV.